What follows describes a single T cell receptor (beta chain). This sample is drawn from a study of T cell changes during pregnancy in multiple sclerosis. Some clones are missing from TCRdb's copy, which holds only in-frame ones; the method was immunoSEQ multiplex PCR. Here the sample spans over 25,000 clones, 70% to 90% being singletons. With 2 bases removed from V and 0 bases from J, the gap between germline ends came to 6 bases. Germline V gene sequence: CDR1 SGHTA, CDR2 FQGTGA. The length of the CDR3 is 14 residues. This TCR was sampled from a female donor with multiple sclerosis, enrolled in a pregnancy study. The V call is TRBV7-3, the J call TRBJ2-3; no clear D gene. Sequences were derived from CD8+ T cells from peripheral blood mononuclear cells, sampled before pregnancy. This chain's CDR3 is CASSLVGSTDTQYF. In DNA, the CDR3 is TGTGCCAGCAGCTTAGTCGGGAGCACAGATACGCAGTATTTT. Full variable domain (rest looked up from reference TRBV7-3 and TRBJ2-3): GAGVSQTPSNKVTEKGKYVELRCDPISGHTALYWYRQSLGQGPEFLIYFQGTGAADDSGLPNDRFFAVRPEGSVSTLKIQRTERGDSAVYLCASSLVGSTDTQYFGPGTRLTVL.